This T cell receptor beta chain originates from a study of T cell responses to AZD1222 COVID-19 vaccine (dated by TCRdb to the early 2020s). With respect to the entire study: AZD1222 recipients whose second dose came at about 4 weeks and those whose second dose came at about 12 weeks were combined into one group, since spike-specific TCR depth and breadth did not differ between the two schedules. TCR sequencing was performed for roughly 250 trial participants, of whom some 200 were given two doses of AZD1222 and around 26 were given two doses of MenACWY control vaccine. Enrollment into the trials was organized by age into subgroups of 18-55, 56-69 and 70-plus years, and those subgroups contained approximately 160, 26 and 62 TCR-sequenced participants, respectively. Broad study findings and their caveats: Vaccine-associated CD4 TCRs spanned the whole spike protein, with dominant responses in regions 160-218 and 743-854. Because no samples from the day 14 peak response were available, repertoires could be characterized only after the peak T cell response. Epitopes outside the regions mutated in the B.1.351 and B.1.1.7 variants were reportedly recognized by nearly half of the unique spike-specific TCRs. Participants were mostly white British, with more females than males. The authors suggested clonal diversity may have been underestimated. After two AZD1222 doses, spike-specific TCR breadth and depth were significantly higher than at day 0 and than in MenACWY recipients. The 56-69-year group was small, and its depth increase did not reach significance, likely because of low power. Conclusions about previously exposed vaccinees were limited because only a handful of AZD1222 recipients were SARS-CoV-2 seropositive at baseline.

CDR1 and CDR2 are read off the germline V gene as SQVTM and ANQGSEA. The cysteine opens and the phenylalanine closes a CDR3 of 13 amino acids. This entry keeps only the CDR3 DNA: 39 bases, framed from base 1. V is shortened by 7 bases, J by 4 bases, and the region joining them spans 14 bases. The CDR3 regions of human TCRbeta chains were analyzed by immunosequencing. The paper's data handling went like this. TCRs in the repertoires were matched against a reference library of SARS-CoV-2-specific TCRs that had been generated with the MIRA antigen-specificity platform. Breadth was defined as the fraction of unique TCRs that were SARS-CoV-2-associated, and depth was defined as the fraction of total T cells that were SARS-CoV-2-associated. Using the MIRA data, every spike-specific TCR was mapped to the spike region that the TCR reacted to and assigned to either a CD4 or a CD8 class. Log10-transformed breadth and depth values were compared by one-way ANOVA with Sidak's multiple comparisons tests. In its TCRdb copy, this immuneACCESS table keeps in-frame sequences only and misses some clones. Where compared with another copy, unresolved V genes explain less than half of these, and the others have no known cause. D and trimming come from the DNA, and the V and J calls and clone size come from that table. This sample lists over 40,000 clones; 83% were detected once. The biggest ten clones account for 45% to 60% of the sample.

This clone has just a few counts. Its antigen is not yet known. No base qualities exist here, and no much larger clone lies one base off it. This specimen's time point label, per the study, means: baseline before first vaccination. Samples from vaccinated people were obtained from the UK trials COV001 and COV002, which included a single-blind randomized controlled phase 2/3 trial of AZD1222 (ChAdOx1 nCoV-19) in healthy adults. For TCRbeta chain sequencing, PBMC samples were collected from trial participants at day 0 and at day 28 after the second dose. The V and J genes are TRBV29-1 and TRBJ2-1; the best D guess is TRBD1, with 6 bases matching. Sequencing was performed on peripheral blood, taken on day 0 of AZD1222 vaccination. The TCR was taken from an adult in good health. The DNA sequence is TGCAGCGCCGGACAGAGCTTATACAATGAGCAGTTCTTC. Its protein product is CSAGQSLYNEQFF.